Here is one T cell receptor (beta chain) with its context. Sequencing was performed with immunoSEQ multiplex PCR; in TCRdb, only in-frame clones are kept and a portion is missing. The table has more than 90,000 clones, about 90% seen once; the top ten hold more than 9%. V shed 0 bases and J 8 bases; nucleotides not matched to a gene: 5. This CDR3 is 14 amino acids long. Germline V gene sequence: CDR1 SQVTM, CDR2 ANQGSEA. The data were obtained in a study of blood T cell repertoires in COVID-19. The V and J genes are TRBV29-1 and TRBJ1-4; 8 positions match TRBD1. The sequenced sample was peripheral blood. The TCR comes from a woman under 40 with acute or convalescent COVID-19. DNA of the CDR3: TGCAGCGTTGAAGAGCAGGGGGCGTTAGAAAAACTGTTTTTT. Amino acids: CSVEEQGALEKLFF.